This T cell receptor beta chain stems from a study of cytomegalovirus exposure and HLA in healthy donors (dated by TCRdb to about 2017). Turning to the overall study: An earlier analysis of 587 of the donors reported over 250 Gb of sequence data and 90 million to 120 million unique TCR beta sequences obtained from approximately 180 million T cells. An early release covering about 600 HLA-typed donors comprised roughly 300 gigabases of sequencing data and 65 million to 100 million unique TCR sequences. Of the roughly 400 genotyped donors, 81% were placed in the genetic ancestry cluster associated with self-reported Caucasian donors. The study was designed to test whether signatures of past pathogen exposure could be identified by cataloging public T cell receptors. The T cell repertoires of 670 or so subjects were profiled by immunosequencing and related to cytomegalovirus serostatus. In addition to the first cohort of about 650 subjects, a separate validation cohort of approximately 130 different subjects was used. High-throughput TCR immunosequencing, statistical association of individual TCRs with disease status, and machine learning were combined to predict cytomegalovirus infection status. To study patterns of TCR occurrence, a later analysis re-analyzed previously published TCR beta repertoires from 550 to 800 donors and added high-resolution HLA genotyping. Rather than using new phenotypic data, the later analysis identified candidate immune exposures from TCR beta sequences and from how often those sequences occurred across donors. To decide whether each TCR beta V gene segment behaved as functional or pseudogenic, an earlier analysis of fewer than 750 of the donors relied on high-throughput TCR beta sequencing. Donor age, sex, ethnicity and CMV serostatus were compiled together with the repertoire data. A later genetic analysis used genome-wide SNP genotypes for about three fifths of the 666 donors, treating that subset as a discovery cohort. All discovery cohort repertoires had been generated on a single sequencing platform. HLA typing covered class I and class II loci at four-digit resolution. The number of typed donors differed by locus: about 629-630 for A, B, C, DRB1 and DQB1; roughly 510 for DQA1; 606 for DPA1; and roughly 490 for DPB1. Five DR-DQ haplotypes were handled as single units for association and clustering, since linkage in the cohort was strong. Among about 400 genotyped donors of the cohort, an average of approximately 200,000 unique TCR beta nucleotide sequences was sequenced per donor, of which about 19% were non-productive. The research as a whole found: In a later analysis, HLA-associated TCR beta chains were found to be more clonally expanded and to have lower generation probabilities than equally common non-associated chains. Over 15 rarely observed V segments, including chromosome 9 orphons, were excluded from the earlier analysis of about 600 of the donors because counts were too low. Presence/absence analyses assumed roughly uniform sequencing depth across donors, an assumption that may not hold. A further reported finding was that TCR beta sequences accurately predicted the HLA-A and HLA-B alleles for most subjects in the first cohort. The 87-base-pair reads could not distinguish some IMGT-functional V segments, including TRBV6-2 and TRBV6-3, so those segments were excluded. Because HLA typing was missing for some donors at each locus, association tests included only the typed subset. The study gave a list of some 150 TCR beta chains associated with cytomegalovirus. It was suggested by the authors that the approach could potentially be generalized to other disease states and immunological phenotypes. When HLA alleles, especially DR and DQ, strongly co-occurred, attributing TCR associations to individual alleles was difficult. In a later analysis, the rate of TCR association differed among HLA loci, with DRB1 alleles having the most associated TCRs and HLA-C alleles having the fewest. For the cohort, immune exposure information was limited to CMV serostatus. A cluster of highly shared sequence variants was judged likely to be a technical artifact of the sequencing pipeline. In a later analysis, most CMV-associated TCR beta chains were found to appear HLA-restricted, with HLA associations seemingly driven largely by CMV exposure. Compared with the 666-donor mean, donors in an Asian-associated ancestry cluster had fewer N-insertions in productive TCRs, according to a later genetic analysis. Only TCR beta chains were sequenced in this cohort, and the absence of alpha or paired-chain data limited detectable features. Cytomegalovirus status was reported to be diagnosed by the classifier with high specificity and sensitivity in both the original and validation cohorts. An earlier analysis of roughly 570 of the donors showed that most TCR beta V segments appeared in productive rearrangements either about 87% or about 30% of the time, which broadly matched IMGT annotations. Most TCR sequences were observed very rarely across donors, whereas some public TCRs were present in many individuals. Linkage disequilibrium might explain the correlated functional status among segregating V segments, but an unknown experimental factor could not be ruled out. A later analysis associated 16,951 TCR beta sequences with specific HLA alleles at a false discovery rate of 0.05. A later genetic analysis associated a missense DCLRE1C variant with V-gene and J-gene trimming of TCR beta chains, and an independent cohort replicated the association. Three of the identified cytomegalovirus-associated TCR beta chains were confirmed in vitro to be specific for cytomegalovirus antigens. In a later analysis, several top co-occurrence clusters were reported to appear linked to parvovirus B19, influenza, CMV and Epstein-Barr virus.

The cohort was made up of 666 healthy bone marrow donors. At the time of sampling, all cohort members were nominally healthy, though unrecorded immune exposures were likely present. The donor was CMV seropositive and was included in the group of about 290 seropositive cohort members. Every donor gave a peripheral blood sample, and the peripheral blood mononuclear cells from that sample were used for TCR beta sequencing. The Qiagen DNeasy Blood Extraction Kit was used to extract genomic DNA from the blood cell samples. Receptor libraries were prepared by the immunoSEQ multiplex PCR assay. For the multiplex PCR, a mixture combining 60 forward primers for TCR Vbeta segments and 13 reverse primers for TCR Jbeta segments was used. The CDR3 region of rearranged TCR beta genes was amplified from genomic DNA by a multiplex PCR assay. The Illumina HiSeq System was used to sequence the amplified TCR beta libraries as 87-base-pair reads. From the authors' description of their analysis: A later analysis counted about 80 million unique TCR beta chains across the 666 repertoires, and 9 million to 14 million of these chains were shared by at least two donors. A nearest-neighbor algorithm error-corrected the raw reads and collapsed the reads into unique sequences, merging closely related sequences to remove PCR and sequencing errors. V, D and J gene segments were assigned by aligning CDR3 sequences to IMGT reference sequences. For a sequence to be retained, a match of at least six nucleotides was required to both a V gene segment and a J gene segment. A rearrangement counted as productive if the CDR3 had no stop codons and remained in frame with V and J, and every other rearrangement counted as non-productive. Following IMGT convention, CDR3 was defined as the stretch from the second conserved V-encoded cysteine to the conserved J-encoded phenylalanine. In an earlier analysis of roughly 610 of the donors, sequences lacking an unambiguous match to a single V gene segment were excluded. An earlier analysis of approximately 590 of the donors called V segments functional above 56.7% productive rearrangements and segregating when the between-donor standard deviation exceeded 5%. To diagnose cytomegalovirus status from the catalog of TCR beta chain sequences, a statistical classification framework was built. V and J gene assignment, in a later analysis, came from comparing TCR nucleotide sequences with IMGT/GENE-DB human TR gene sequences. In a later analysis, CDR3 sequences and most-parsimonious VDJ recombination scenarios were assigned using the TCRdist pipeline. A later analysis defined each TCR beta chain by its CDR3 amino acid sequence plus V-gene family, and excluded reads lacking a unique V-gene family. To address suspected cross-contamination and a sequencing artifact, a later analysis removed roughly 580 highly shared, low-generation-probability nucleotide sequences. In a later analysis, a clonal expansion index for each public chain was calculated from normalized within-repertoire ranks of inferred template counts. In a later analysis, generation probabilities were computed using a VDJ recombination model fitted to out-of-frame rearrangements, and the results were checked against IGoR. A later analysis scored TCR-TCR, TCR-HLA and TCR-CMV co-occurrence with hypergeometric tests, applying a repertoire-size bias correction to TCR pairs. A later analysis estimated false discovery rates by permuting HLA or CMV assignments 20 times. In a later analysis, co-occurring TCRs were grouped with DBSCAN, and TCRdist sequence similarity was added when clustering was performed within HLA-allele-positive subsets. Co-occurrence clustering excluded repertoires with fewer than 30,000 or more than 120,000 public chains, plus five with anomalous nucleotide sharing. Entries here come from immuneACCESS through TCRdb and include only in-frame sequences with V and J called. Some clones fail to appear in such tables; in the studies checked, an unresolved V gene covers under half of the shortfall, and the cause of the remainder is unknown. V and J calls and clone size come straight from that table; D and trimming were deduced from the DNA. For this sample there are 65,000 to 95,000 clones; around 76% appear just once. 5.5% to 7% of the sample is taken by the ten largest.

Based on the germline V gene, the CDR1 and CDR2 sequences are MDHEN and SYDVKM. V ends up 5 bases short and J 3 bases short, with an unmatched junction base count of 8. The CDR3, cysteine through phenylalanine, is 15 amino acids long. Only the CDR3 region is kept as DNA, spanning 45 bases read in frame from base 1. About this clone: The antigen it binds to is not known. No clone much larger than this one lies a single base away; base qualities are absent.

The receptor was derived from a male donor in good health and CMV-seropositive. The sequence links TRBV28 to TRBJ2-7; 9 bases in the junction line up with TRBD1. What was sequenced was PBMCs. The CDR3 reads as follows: CASSKTGGVFYEQYF. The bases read TGTGCCAGCAGTAAGACAGGGGGTGTCTTCTACGAGCAGTACTTC. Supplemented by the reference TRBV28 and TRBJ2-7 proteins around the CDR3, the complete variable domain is DVKVTQSSRYLVKRTGEKVFLECVQDMDHENMFWYRQDPGLGLRLIYFSYDVKMKEKGDIPEGYSVSREKKERFSLILESASTNQTSMYLCASSKTGGVFYEQYFGPGTRLTVT.